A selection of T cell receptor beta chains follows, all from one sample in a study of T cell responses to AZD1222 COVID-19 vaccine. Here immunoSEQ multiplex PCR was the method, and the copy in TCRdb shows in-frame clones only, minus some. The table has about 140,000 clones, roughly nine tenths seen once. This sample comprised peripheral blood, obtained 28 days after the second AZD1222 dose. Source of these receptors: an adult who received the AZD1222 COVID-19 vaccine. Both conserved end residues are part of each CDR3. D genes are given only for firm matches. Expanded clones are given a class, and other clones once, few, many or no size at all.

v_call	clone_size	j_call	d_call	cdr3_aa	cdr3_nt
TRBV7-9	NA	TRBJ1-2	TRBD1	CASRRQGSFNYGYTF	TGTGCCAGCAGACGACAGGGTAGCTTTAACTATGGCTACACCTTC
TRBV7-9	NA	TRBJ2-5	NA	CASSLVRETQYF	TGTGCCAGCAGCTTAGTCAGGGAGACCCAGTACTTC
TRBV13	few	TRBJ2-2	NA	CASSQRRVSGELFF	TGTGCCAGCAGCCAAAGGAGGGTGTCCGGGGAGCTGTTTTTT
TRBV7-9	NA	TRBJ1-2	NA	CASSLEGGVRGYTF	TGTGCCAGCAGCTTAGAGGGGGGCGTCCGTGGCTACACCTTC
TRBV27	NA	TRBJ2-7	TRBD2	CASSEYDGTSGTLYEQYF	TGTGCCAGCAGTGAATACGACGGGACTAGCGGGACCCTCTACGAGCAGTACTTC
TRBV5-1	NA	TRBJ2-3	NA	CASSFLTDTQYF	TGCGCCAGCAGCTTCCTCACAGATACGCAGTATTTT
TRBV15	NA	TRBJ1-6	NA	CATRGGSYNSPLHF	TGTGCCACCAGGGGCGGGTCCTATAATTCACCCCTCCACTTT
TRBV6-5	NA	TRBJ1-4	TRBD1	CASSPRGTNEKLFF	TGTGCCAGCAGCCCCAGGGGGACTAATGAAAAACTGTTTTTT
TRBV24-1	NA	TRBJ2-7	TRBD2	CATSDSGRDYEQYF	TGTGCCACCAGTGATAGCGGGAGGGACTACGAGCAGTACTTC
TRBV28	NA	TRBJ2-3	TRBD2	CASSPSGEQADTQYF	TGTGCCAGCAGCCCGAGCGGGGAACAGGCAGATACGCAGTATTTT
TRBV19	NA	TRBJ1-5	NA	CASSTLRVNQPQHF	TGTGCCAGTAGTACCCTAAGGGTAAATCAGCCCCAGCATTTT
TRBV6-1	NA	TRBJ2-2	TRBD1	CASSDRQGGFTGELFF	TGTGCCAGCAGTGACAGACAGGGGGGATTCACCGGGGAGCTGTTTTTT
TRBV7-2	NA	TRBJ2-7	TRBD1	CASSIGTGPSYEQYF	TGTGCCAGCAGCATAGGGACAGGACCCAGCTACGAGCAGTACTTC
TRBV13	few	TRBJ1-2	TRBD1	CASSFGQGRNGYTF	TGTGCCAGCAGCTTTGGACAGGGGAGAAATGGCTACACCTTC
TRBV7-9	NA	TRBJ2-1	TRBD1	CASSRRDRGAREQFF	TGTGCCAGCAGCCGCCGGGACAGGGGGGCCCGTGAGCAGTTCTTC
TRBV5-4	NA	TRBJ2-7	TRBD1	CASSPKTGGSYEQYF	TGTGCCAGCAGCCCAAAGACAGGGGGGTCCTACGAGCAGTACTTC
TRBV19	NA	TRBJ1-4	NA	CATSNSATNEKLFF	TGTGCCACCTCGAACAGTGCAACTAATGAAAAACTGTTTTTT
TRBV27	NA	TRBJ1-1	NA	CASTNRRGTEAFF	TGTGCCAGCACAAATCGGCGGGGCACTGAAGCTTTCTTT
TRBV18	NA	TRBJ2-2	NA	CASSPPNSRTSNTGELFF	TGTGCCAGCTCACCACCGAATTCCAGGACATCGAACACCGGGGAGCTGTTTTTT
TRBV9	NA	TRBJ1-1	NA	CASSVIGTNTEAFF	TGTGCCAGCAGCGTAATAGGGACCAACACTGAAGCTTTCTTT
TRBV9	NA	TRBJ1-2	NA	CASSVGPRRTAYGYTF	TGTGCCAGCAGCGTAGGTCCCCGTAGGACGGCGTATGGCTACACCTTC
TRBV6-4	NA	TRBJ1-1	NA	CASSDSAPDSFNTEAFF	TGTGCCAGCAGTGACTCGGCCCCGGACAGTTTCAACACTGAAGCTTTCTTT
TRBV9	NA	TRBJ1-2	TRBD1	CASSAGTGDLNYGYTF	TGTGCCAGCAGCGCCGGGACAGGCGACCTTAACTATGGCTACACCTTC
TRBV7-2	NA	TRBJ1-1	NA	CASSLTEWIQAFF	TGTGCCAGCAGCTTAACCGAGTGGATCCAAGCTTTCTTT
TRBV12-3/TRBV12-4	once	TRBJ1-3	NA	CASNMRTRNTIYF	TGTGCCAGCAACATGCGAACGAGAAACACCATATATTTT
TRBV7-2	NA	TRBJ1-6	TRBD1	CASSLGTGAGNSPLHF	TGTGCCAGCAGCTTAGGGACAGGGGCTGGTAATTCACCCCTCCACTTT
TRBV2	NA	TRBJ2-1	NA	CASSPRIEQFF	TGTGCCAGCAGCCCAAGGATTGAGCAGTTCTTC
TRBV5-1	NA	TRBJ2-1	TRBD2	CASSLEGAGGRNEQFF	TGCGCCAGCAGCTTGGAGGGAGCGGGAGGGCGGAATGAGCAGTTCTTC